The clone carrying this T cell receptor beta chain occurred a few times. What it binds is unknown. Unique molecular identifiers were built into the TCRbeta library. In TCRdb, the PCR reads were re-called with MiXCR into one record per CDR3 protein. This table has almost 500,000 distinct CDR3 sequences, about 11% appearing once. This sample is part of a study of T-cell reconstitution after alpha-beta-depleted transplantation in children. The CDR3 consists of 15 residues. The junction had 12 bases not matched to a gene; V was cut back by 6 bases and J by 6 bases. Germline V gives CDR1 SQVTM, CDR2 ANQGSEA. Study-level points and caveats: Where some patients showed high TCRbeta diversity at day 60, it came from recipient T cells and thymic progenitors that had survived. The main origin of T-cell counts and diversity one year after transplant was newly produced T cells. Reportedly, only several hundred clones from non-depleted graft cells drove alpha-beta T-cell counts at about two months.

The TCR sequence derives from a child aged 2-15 years with inherited bone marrow failure, due to receive a stem cell transplant. The sequencing used PBMCs, collected before TCRalphabeta/CD19-depleted stem cell transplant. The chain employs TRBV29-1 and TRBJ2-1, with 9 bases aligning to TRBD2. CDR3: CSVQGVAGVSNEQFF. In DNA form, the CDR3 reads TGCAGCGTCCAGGGAGTAGCGGGAGTGTCCAATGAGCAGTTCTTC.